Sequencing of this TCR beta chain was carried out in a study of blood T cell repertoires in COVID-19. Study-level background: Sources were T cells, B-cell-depleted T cells, or PBMCs; the material itself was cDNA or gDNA.

Under the authors' procedure: Cell counts per sample came from amplifying reference gene primers. Profiled with immunoSEQ multiplex PCR; TCRdb holds only in-frame clones, not every one. V, J and clone size are taken as reported in that table, and D and trimming were inferred from the DNA itself. The sample shows some 130,000 clones, 81% of them seen only once. Material for sequencing was peripheral blood. This TCR derives from a woman aged 55-75 years with active or convalescent COVID-19.

This CDR3 is CASSEYGRGNTEAFF. CDR3 coding DNA: TGCGCCAGCAGTGAGTACGGCAGGGGGAACACTGAAGCTTTCTTT. This chain links TRBV10-1 with TRBJ1-1; a weak D match, TRBD1 (6 bases). From germline, CDR1 is WNHNN and CDR2 SYGVQD (reference sequence). This CDR3 is built from 15 residues. With 1 base removed from V and 1 base from J, the gap between germline ends came to 10 bases.